The 25 T cell receptor beta chains listed next were all sequenced from one sample in a study of blood T cell repertoires in COVID-19 (dated by TCRdb to about 2020). Receptor libraries were prepared by the immunoSEQ multiplex PCR assay. This is the immuneACCESS table as TCRdb keeps it, with only in-frame sequences that have V and J called. A part of the clones is gone; compared with another copy, unresolved V genes explain less than half, and the rest is unexplained. The sample contains about 180,000 clones, about 80% of them found a single time. The ten largest clones take up around 6.3% of the sample. The sample taken for sequencing was peripheral blood. The receptors stem from a man aged 70 or older with active or convalescent COVID-19.

The chain couples TRBV18 to TRBJ2-7; D is possibly TRBD2 (6 bases). The ends were cut back, 3 bases at V and 0 bases at J, with 9 bases in the middle. Germline CDR1 and CDR2: KGHSH and LQKENI. The CDR3 is 14 amino acids. This CDR3 reads CASSPPSVSYEQYF. CDR3 nucleotides: TGTGCCAGCTCACCGCCTAGCGTCTCCTACGAGCAGTACTTC.

The chain has TRBV10-1 and TRBJ2-2; D perhaps matches TRBD2 (5 bases). With 9 bases removed from V and 0 bases from J, the gap between germline ends came to 8 bases. Germline values: CDR1 WNHNN, CDR2 SYGVQD (reference sequence). This CDR3 contains 13 residues. CDR3 amino acids: CASSVANTGELFF. CDR3 sequence (DNA): TGCGCCAGTAGCGTAGCGAACACCGGGGAGCTGTTTTTT.

V gene TRBV30 combines with J gene TRBJ1-4, with 7 bases identical to TRBD1. Germline V gene sequence: CDR1 GTSNPN, CDR2 SVGIG (reference sequence). This CDR3 spans 16 amino acids. The V and J ends lost 2 bases and 0 bases, in that order; junction bases with no gene match: 6. The CDR3 DNA reads TGTGCCTGGAGTCCCGGACAGGCACCAACTAATGAAAAACTGTTTTTT. Translating it yields CAWSPGQAPTNEKLFF.

The chain recombines TRBV5-1 with TRBJ1-2; weak D call: TRBD1 (5 bases). V lost 4 bases, J lost 4 bases, and 17 bases lay in between. The CDR3 spans 15 residues. CDR1 and CDR2 (germline): SGHRS, YFSETQ. CDR3 in DNA: TGCGCCAGCAGCCAAGACCACGGGGGAAGCTATGGCTACACCTTC. It translates to CASSQDHGGSYGYTF.

This clone occurred once. The rearrangement uses TRBV10-3 and TRBJ1-6, with D tentatively TRBD1 (5 bases). Trimming shortened V by 3 bases and J by 6 bases, and 12 bases separated the two germline ends. This CDR3 is 15 amino acids long. The germline V gene has CDR1 ENHRY and CDR2 SYGVKD. CDR3 in amino acids: CAISEGDVSNSPLHF. CDR3 DNA sequence: TGTGCCATCAGTGAAGGGGATGTTTCTAATTCACCCCTCCACTTT.

The chain is built from TRBV5-1 and TRBJ2-5, with a weak D call TRBD2 (6 bases). Germline CDR1 is SGHRS and CDR2 is YFSETQ. The CDR3 length is 14 residues. Trimming pared 3 bases from V and 5 bases from J, leaving 14 bases between. The DNA for the CDR3 is TGCGCCAGCAGCTCCGCGGGATATGGTGAGACCCAGTACTTC. Translated: CASSSAGYGETQYF. Based on the CDR3 plus reference TRBV5-1 and TRBJ2-5, the full variable domain is KAGVTQTPRYLIKTRGQQVTLSCSPISGHRSVSWYQQTPGQGLQFLFEYFSETQRNKGNFPGRFSGRQFSNSRSEMNVSTLELGDSALYLCASSSAGYGETQYFGPGTRLLVL.

In DNA, the CDR3 is TGTGCCAGCGAAGCGGGTTTAGACACCGGGGAGCTGTTTTTT. Its translation: CASEAGLDTGELFF. The chain is built from TRBV18 and TRBJ2-2, with D perhaps TRBD2 (6 bases). This CDR3 region has 14 residues. Per the germline V gene, CDR1 is KGHSH and CDR2 is LQKENI. Trimming took 8 bases from V and 3 from J, leaving 13 bases between them.

J is TRBJ2-1 and V is TRBV10-3; 8 bases match TRBD2. The CDR3 contains 16 residues. CDR1 ENHRY and CDR2 SYGVKD come from the germline V gene. After removal of 0 bases from V and 4 bases from J, the junction contained 5 bases not matched to a gene. The CDR3 region has the DNA TGTGCCATCAGTGAGTCGGGACTAGAAAATTACAATGAGCAGTTCTTC. Its translation is CAISESGLENYNEQFF.

This sequence joins TRBV7-9 and TRBJ1-2, with 8 nucleotides matching TRBD1. The CDR3 runs to 18 residues. Germline loops: CDR1 SEHNR, CDR2 FQNEAQ (reference sequence). The V and J ends lost 5 bases and 1 base, in that order; junction bases with no gene match: 15. CDR3 sequence: CASSPKSTGVGGNYGYTF. For the CDR3, the DNA is TGTGCCAGCAGCCCAAAATCGACAGGGGTGGGCGGTAACTATGGCTACACCTTC.

This chain uses TRBV18 with TRBJ2-7; 11 bases match TRBD1. Losses at the gene ends were 6 bases for V and 2 bases for J; bases not matched to a gene: 3. CDR3 length equals 14 residues. Germline V gives CDR1 KGHSH, CDR2 LQKENI. CDR3: CASSQGQGAYEQYF. The CDR3 coding sequence is TGTGCCAGCTCTCAGGGACAGGGGGCCTACGAGCAGTACTTC.

This chain uses TRBV6-2 or TRBV6-3 with TRBJ2-3, with a possible D match to TRBD2 (7 bases). This CDR3 spans 19 amino acids. The V gene lost 5 bases and the J gene lost 5 bases, with 29 bases spanning the gap. The germline gives CDR1 MNHEY, CDR2 SVGEGT. The CDR3 reads CASSDTPGSAGASGDTQYF. CDR3 sequence (DNA): TGTGCCAGCAGTGACACCCCCGGCAGCGCGGGGGCCTCCGGAGATACGCAGTATTTT.

The V gene is TRBV3-1 (or the pseudogene TRBV3-2), the J gene TRBJ1-5, with a tentative D call TRBD1 (6 bases). The V and J ends lost 4 bases and 4 bases respectively, with 14 bases between them. Germline V gene data show CDR1 as LGHDT and CDR2 as YNNKEL (reference sequence). The CDR3 has 15 amino acids. The CDR3 protein is CASSPGGQGNQPQHF. CDR3 coding DNA: TGTGCCAGCAGCCCAGGTGGCCAGGGGAATCAGCCCCAGCATTTT.

The chain carries TRBV3-1 (or the pseudogene TRBV3-2) and TRBJ1-4, with D tentatively TRBD1 (6 bases). CDR1 LGHDT and CDR2 YNNKEL come from the germline V gene (reference sequence). This CDR3 spans 14 amino acids. V lost 4 bases and J 3 bases, leaving 9 bases between the germline ends. The CDR3 loop reads CASSPGQSNEKLFF. The CDR3 DNA sequence: TGTGCCAGCAGCCCCGGACAGTCTAATGAAAAACTGTTTTTT.

This chain joins TRBV6-6 and TRBJ1-1; no firm D call. The ends were cut back, 2 bases at V and 2 bases at J, with 12 bases in the middle. CDR1 is MNHNY, CDR2 SVGAGI, per germline (reference sequence). CDR3 length: 15 residues. The CDR3 DNA reads as TGTGCCAGCAGTTACCCGAGGGTAATTAACACTGAAGCTTTCTTT. The encoded protein is CASSYPRVINTEAFF.

The chain joins TRBV2 to TRBJ1-5, with TRBD1 matching over 7 bases. Losses at the gene ends were 9 bases for V and 4 bases for J; bases not matched to a gene: 9. Germline assignment: CDR1 SNHLY and CDR2 FYNNEI. The CDR3 sequence is 14 residues long. The CDR3: CASTGDGRNQPQHF. The CDR3 nucleotides read TGTGCCAGTACAGGGGACGGTCGGAATCAGCCCCAGCATTTT. The variable domain in full, completed from reference TRBV2 and TRBJ1-5, reads EPEVTQTPSHQVTQMGQEVILRCVPISNHLYFYWYRQILGQKVEFLVSFYNNEISEKSEIFDDQFSVERPDGSNFTLKIRSTKLEDSAMYFCASTGDGRNQPQHFGDGTRLSIL.

The rearrangement links TRBV6-5 to TRBJ2-1; possible D gene TRBD2, 6 bases. V lost 2 bases and J lost 3, with 11 bases in between. The CDR3 spans 15 residues. The germline gives CDR1 MNHEY, CDR2 SVGAGI. The CDR3 DNA is TGTGCCAGCAGTTACGAACTAGCCGTCTACAATGAGCAGTTCTTC. It yields the protein CASSYELAVYNEQFF.

J is TRBJ1-2 and V is TRBV3-1 (or the pseudogene TRBV3-2); 7 bases match TRBD1. This CDR3 contains 14 residues. V lost 4 bases to trimming and J lost 2 bases; unmatched junction nucleotides: 4. CDR1 and CDR2 (germline): LGHDT, YNNKEL (reference sequence). The CDR3 protein is CASSPQGGNYGYTF. Here the CDR3 DNA reads TGTGCCAGCAGCCCCCAGGGGGGCAACTATGGCTACACCTTC.

The chain employs TRBV18 and TRBJ1-1; tentative D call: TRBD1 (6 bases). This CDR3 region has 13 residues. Germline V CDR1 and CDR2: KGHSH, LQKENI. Between the trimmed V and J ends, which lost 3 bases and 4 bases, there was a span of 9 bases. DNA for the CDR3: TGTGCCAGCTCACCTGGACAGCTCACTGAAGCTTTCTTT. As protein: CASSPGQLTEAFF.

The rearrangement uses TRBV2 and TRBJ2-6; D is undetermined. The CDR3 runs to 15 residues. The germline V gene encodes CDR1 SNHLY and CDR2 FYNNEI. Trimming cost V 5 bases and J 0 bases, with 8 bases left between them. Here the CDR3 reads CASSLRSSGANVLTF. CDR3 DNA sequence: TGTGCCAGCAGTCTACGGTCCTCTGGGGCCAACGTCCTGACTTTC.

The V and J genes are TRBV13 and TRBJ1-1; D gene unclear. The germline gives CDR1 PRHDT, CDR2 FYEKMQ (reference sequence). Deletions cut 5 bases from V and 6 bases from J, with 16 bases between. The CDR3 consists of 14 residues. CDR3 amino acids: CASSPDKWAPEAFF. CDR3 DNA: TGTGCCAGCAGCCCCGACAAGTGGGCTCCTGAAGCTTTCTTT.

The J gene is TRBJ2-3, the V gene TRBV19; tentatively, D is TRBD2 (5 bases). Trimming shortened V by 5 bases and J by 3 bases, and 15 bases separated the two germline ends. This CDR3 is 15 amino acids long. Germline lookup yields CDR1 LNHDA and CDR2 SQIVND (reference sequence). The CDR3 DNA sequence: TGTGCCAGTAGTCCTCAGGATCGGGGAACAGATACGCAGTATTTT. Translating it yields CASSPQDRGTDTQYF.

The V call is TRBV7-9, the J call TRBJ2-7; 10 bases are shared with TRBD1. This CDR3 is 16 amino acids long. Trimming at V came to 5 bases and at J to 3 bases, leaving 10 bases not matched to a gene. CDR1 is SEHNR and CDR2 is FQNEAQ in the germline V gene (reference sequence). The CDR3 DNA reads TGTGCCAGCAGCCTTTCCCAGGGACAGGGGATCTACGAGCAGTACTTC. Translating gives CASSLSQGQGIYEQYF.

This chain uses TRBV28 with TRBJ2-7; D possibly corresponds to TRBD2 (6 bases). Germline CDR1 MDHEN, CDR2 SYDVKM. The CDR3 loop spans 13 amino acids. V was pared by 6 bases and J by 3 bases, with 12 bases between. CDR3 nucleotide sequence: TGTGCCAGCAGCGGGAGTGGGCGCTACGAGCAGTACTTC. This gives the protein CASSGSGRYEQYF. Full variable domain (rest looked up from reference TRBV28 and TRBJ2-7): DVKVTQSSRYLVKRTGEKVFLECVQDMDHENMFWYRQDPGLGLRLIYFSYDVKMKEKGDIPEGYSVSREKKERFSLILESASTNQTSMYLCASSGSGRYEQYFGPGTRLTVT.

This chain uses TRBV15 with TRBJ2-2; TRBD1 matches 10 bases. The length of the CDR3 is 15 residues. Trimming cost V 3 bases and J 6 bases; bases outside gene matches: 4. Looked up from germline, CDR1 is LNHNV and CDR2 is YYDKDF (reference sequence). The CDR3 spells CATSRGGQGPGELFF. CDR3 DNA sequence: TGTGCCACCAGCAGGGGGGGACAGGGGCCCGGGGAGCTGTTTTTT.

The chain combines TRBV30 with TRBJ1-2, with TRBD1 as a possible D gene (6 bases). The CDR3 consists of 14 residues. Trimming cost V 2 bases and J 3 bases, with 13 bases left between them. Germline V CDR1 and CDR2: GTSNPN, SVGIG (reference sequence). CDR3 DNA: TGTGCCTGGAGTTCGGACAGCTTAGACTATGGCTACACCTTC. Translating it yields CAWSSDSLDYGYTF.